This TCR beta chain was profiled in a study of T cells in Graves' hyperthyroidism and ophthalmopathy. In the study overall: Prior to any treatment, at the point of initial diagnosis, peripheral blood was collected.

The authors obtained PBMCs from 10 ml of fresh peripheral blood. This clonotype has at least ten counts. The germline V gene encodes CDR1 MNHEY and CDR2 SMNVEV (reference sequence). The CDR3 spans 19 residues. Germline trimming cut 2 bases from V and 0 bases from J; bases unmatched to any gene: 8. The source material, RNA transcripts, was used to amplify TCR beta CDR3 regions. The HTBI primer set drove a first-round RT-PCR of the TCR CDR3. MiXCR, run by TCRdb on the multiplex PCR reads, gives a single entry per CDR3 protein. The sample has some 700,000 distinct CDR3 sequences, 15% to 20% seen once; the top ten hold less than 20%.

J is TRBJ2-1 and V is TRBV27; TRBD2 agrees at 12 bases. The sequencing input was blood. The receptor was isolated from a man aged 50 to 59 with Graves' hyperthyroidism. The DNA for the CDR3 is TGTGCCAGCAGTTTAGAGGGGACTAGCGGGTGGAGCTCCTACAATGAGCAGTTCTTC. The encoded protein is CASSLEGTSGWSSYNEQFF.